This TCR beta chain came from a study of CD8 T cells in Susac syndrome. V lost 6 bases to trimming and J lost 4 bases, with 15 bases between them. The CDR3 covers 14 residues. The germline V gene encodes CDR1 DFQATT and CDR2 SNEGSKA (reference sequence). Sequencing of TCR beta was undertaken in CD8+ and CD4+ T cells derived from blood. Treatment-naive patients with stable or active relapsing-remitting disease served as multiple sclerosis controls. CD8+ and CD4+ T cells were negatively isolated; TEMRA cells were FACS-enriched. It was with random hexamers that 0.5 to 1 ug RNA was reverse transcribed. The TCR beta CDR3 was amplified by immunoSEQ multiplex PCR across 54 Vbeta, 13 Jbeta. TCRdb reanalysed the immunoSEQ multiplex PCR reads using MiXCR and keeps one entry per CDR3 protein. The table records about 140,000 distinct CDR3 sequences, 85% to 95% of them present only once.

V and J are TRBV20-1 and TRBJ1-4; D gene unclear. The sequence was obtained from a human donor with multiple sclerosis. The sequenced sample was CD4+ T cells from PBMCs. This chain's CDR3 is CSAILTTVNEKLFF. CDR3 nucleotides: TGCAGTGCCATCCTCACGACGGTTAATGAAAAACTGTTTTTT.